Reported below is one T cell receptor beta chain. A read error may account for a junction end that differs from germline. The CDR3 spans 15 residues. Germline V CDR1 and CDR2: SGHTA, FQGTGA. These data belong to a study of T cells after yellow fever vaccination. 5'RACE template switching produced TCR cDNA carrying a universal primer site and UMIs. TCRdb reanalysed the 5' RACE reads using MiXCR and keeps one entry per CDR3 protein. The sample includes hundreds of thousands of distinct CDR3 sequences, approximately 19% seen only once; the top ten take 15% to 20%. The V gene is TRBV7-3, the J gene TRBJ2-5, with 9 bases fitting TRBD1. The TCR originated in a man aged 18-30 years who received the YFV17D yellow fever vaccine. Sequenced here: PBMCs, sampled before the yellow fever booster vaccination. CDR3 DNA sequence: TGTGCCAGCAGCCTAACGCCGGGACAGGGAGAGACCCAGTACTTC. Protein product: CASSLTPGQGETQYF.